This T cell receptor (beta chain) was captured by sequencing in a study of T cells in Graves' hyperthyroidism and ophthalmopathy. Researchers took RNA transcripts and amplified the TCR beta CDR3 regions from them. HTBI primers drove first-round RT-PCR of the TCR CDR3. MiXCR, run by TCRdb on the multiplex PCR reads, gives a single entry per CDR3 protein. This table holds hundreds of thousands of distinct CDR3 sequences, 14% to 15% found once. Those patients with uncontrolled infection, other autoimmune disease, pregnancy or lactation were excluded. The PBMCs had their origin in 7.5 to 10 ml of fresh peripheral blood. This receptor was identified in a woman aged 40 to 50 with Graves' ophthalmopathy. The sequencing input was blood.

DNA for the CDR3: TGTGCCAGCAGTTTACAGGCGGGAGTCGGAGATACGCAGTATTTT. Translating gives CASSLQAGVGDTQYF. The rearrangement links TRBV27 to TRBJ2-3; TRBD2 matches 7 bases. Germline V gene sequence: CDR1 MNHEY, CDR2 SMNVEV (reference sequence). This CDR3 is 15 amino acids long. With 2 bases clipped from V and 5 bases from J, the junction kept 7 bases outside the gene matches.